The T cell receptor (beta chain) described here comes from a study of CD8 T cell repertoires and HIV-1 epitope variants. Study overall: Controls were a CMV, EBV and flu pool, Ebola AY9, and no peptide.

Details on this clone: What it binds is not known.

Study results and limitations: Most of the nine antigen-specific clonotypes appeared cross-reactive to autologous or escape variants.

Clones were sequenced by immunoSEQ multiplex PCR, and TCRdb holds only the in-frame ones, with some missing. The data hold 4,500 to 6,500 clones, with roughly 69% observed a single time. What was sequenced was cultured CD8+ T cells derived from PBMCs. This TCR came from a male donor with HIV.

CDR3 sequence: CASSPLLGTAKNIQYF. The CDR3 nucleotides read TGCGCCAGCAGCCCACTCTTAGGGACAGCCAAAAACATTCAGTACTTC. V gene TRBV5-1 combines with J gene TRBJ2-4; possibly TRBD1 or TRBD2 for D (5 bases each). The CDR3 length is 16 residues. Trimming took 4 bases from V and 0 from J, leaving 14 bases between them. The germline CDR1 and CDR2 sequences are SGHRS and YFSETQ.